Listed below are T cell receptor beta chains from one sample, sequenced in a study of blood T cell repertoires in COVID-19. Clones were sequenced by immunoSEQ multiplex PCR, and TCRdb holds only the in-frame ones, with some missing. Of over 100,000 clones listed, 85% to 90% are singletons. Sequencing was performed on peripheral blood. These receptors all stem from a man older than 75 with acute or convalescent COVID-19. The CDR3 runs from the conserved cysteine through the conserved F or W. The order of the fields is V gene, J gene, clone size, CDR3 length, D gene, CDR3 DNA, CDR3 protein. The D gene is left open where the match is weak. Clone size, where shown, is once, few, many, or a class for clones that have expanded.

>TRBV11-2|TRBJ2-7|.|14|TRBD1
TGTGCCAGCAGCTTAGTGGTGACAGGGGTCGAGCAGTACTTC
CASSLVVTGVEQYF
>TRBV7-2|TRBJ1-1|once|13|.
TGTGCCAGCAGCTCGGGTCCGAACACTGAAGCTTTCTTT
CASSSGPNTEAFF
>TRBV4-1|TRBJ1-3|.|15|.
TGCGCCAGCAGCCAAGAATGGGAGAGAGGAAACACCATATATTTT
CASSQEWERGNTIYF
>TRBV7-2|TRBJ1-1|.|11|TRBD1
TGTGCCAGCAAGCTACAGGGGGAAGCTTTCTTT
CASKLQGEAFF
>TRBV5-1|TRBJ1-1|.|14|TRBD1
TGCGCCAGCAGCTTAGGGACAGGGTATCAGGAAGCTTTCTTT
CASSLGTGYQEAFF
>TRBV18|TRBJ1-2|.|16|.
TGTGCCAGCTCGTTAACGATTGACAGGCAAGGGTATGGCTACACCTTC
CASSLTIDRQGYGYTF
>TRBV28|TRBJ2-1|once|12|TRBD1
TGTGCCAGCAGTTTAGGGGACAGAAACTTCATCTTC
CASSLGDRNFIF
>TRBV7-7|TRBJ2-7|.|15|.
TGTGCTAGCAGCTTAACGGCGGACACTACCTACGAGCAGTACTTC
CASSLTADTTYEQYF
>TRBV30|TRBJ2-7|few|12|.
TGTGCCTGGAGGGACAAAGCCTACGAGCAGTACTTC
CAWRDKAYEQYF
>TRBV12-3/TRBV12-4|TRBJ1-3|.|10|.
TGTGCCTCTTCTGGAAACACCATATATTTT
CASSGNTIYF
>TRBV5-1|TRBJ1-2|.|16|.
TGCGCCAGCAGCTCAATAAGCCCGGAGATTAACTATGGCTACACCTTC
CASSSISPEINYGYTF
>TRBV28|TRBJ2-6|.|16|TRBD1
TGTGCCAGCAGTTTTCCACAGGGGTTCGGGGCCAACGTCCTGACTTTC
CASSFPQGFGANVLTF
>TRBV5-1|TRBJ1-5|.|15|TRBD1
TGCGCCAGCAGCTTGGACGGACAGGGTTATCAGCCCCAGCATTTT
CASSLDGQGYQPQHF
>TRBV11-2|TRBJ2-7|once|15|TRBD1
TGTGCCAGCAGCTTGCCCAGGGGGCCCTCCTACGAGCAGTACTTC
CASSLPRGPSYEQYF
>TRBV29-1|TRBJ1-1|once|13|.
TGCAGCGTTGTAGTACAGCTGAACACTGAAGCTTTCTTT
CSVVVQLNTEAFF
>TRBV5-1|TRBJ2-7|.|14|.
TGCGCCAGCAGCTTTGGAGGGACTCTCTACGAGCAGTACTTC
CASSFGGTLYEQYF
>TRBV15|TRBJ1-1|once|14|.
TGTGCCACGGGGGAGGCAGAGATGAACACTGAAGCTTTCTTT
CATGEAEMNTEAFF
>TRBV6-6|TRBJ1-3|.|16|TRBD1
TGTGCCAGCAAAGGGACAGCTTCAGTCTCTGGAAACACCATATATTTT
CASKGTASVSGNTIYF
>TRBV19|TRBJ2-2|once|13|.
TGTGCCATTAAACAGGGGGGGCCCGGGGAGCTGTTTTTT
CAIKQGGPGELFF
>TRBV9|TRBJ2-3|.|16|.
TGTGCCAGCAGCGTAGGGCGGGGGCTCGGCACAGATACGCAGTATTTT
CASSVGRGLGTDTQYF
>TRBV19|TRBJ1-2|.|12|.
TGTGCCAGTAGTAGGGGACTCTATGGCTACACCTTC
CASSRGLYGYTF
>TRBV13|TRBJ2-7|.|15|TRBD1
TGTGCCAGCAGCTTAAGGAACAGGGGTCCATGGGAGCAGTACTTC
CASSLRNRGPWEQYF
>TRBV5-1|TRBJ1-3|.|13|.
TGCGCCAGCAGGGACAGCTCTGGAAACACCATATATTTT
CASRDSSGNTIYF
>TRBV28|TRBJ1-1|.|12|.
TGTGCCAGCACCGATACAGCCTCTAAAGCTTTCTTT
CASTDTASKAFF
>TRBV5-1|TRBJ2-7|.|14|.
TGCGCCAGCAGCTTACAGGGGGGGTCCTACGAGCAGTACTTC
CASSLQGGSYEQYF
>TRBV19|TRBJ1-5|.|16|.
TGTGCCAGTCAACGTCGACAGACCCCTAGCAATCAGCCCCAGCATTTT
CASQRRQTPSNQPQHF
>TRBV7-6|TRBJ2-5|once|15|TRBD2
TGTGCCAGCAGCTTACAACTAGCGGGAGCCGAGACCCAGTACTTC
CASSLQLAGAETQYF
>TRBV19|TRBJ2-5|.|19|TRBD2
TGTGCCAGCAGTATAATGGCTAGCGGGGGTGCTTTGTACCAAGAGACCCAGTACTTC
CASSIMASGGALYQETQYF
>TRBV3-1/TRBV3-2|TRBJ1-2|.|14|.
TGTGCCAGCAGCCAAGGGACAGAGAAAACTGGCTACACCTTC
CASSQGTEKTGYTF
>TRBV28|TRBJ1-2|.|13|.
TGTGCCAGCAGTTCCTCCACGGGCTATGGCTACACCTTC
CASSSSTGYGYTF
>TRBV2|TRBJ1-5|.|14|TRBD1
TGTGCCAGCAGTGCCGGGACAGTCAATCAGCCCCAGCATTTT
CASSAGTVNQPQHF
>TRBV6-5|TRBJ1-5|.|14|TRBD1
TGTGCCAGCAGGGGTGACAGGGGGTTTAAGCCCCAGCATTTT
CASRGDRGFKPQHF
>TRBV6-1|TRBJ1-2|once|15|.
TGTGCCAGCAGTGAAAATAGGGGAAACGGCTATGGCTACACCTTC
CASSENRGNGYGYTF
>TRBV10-3|TRBJ2-2|few|16|TRBD2
TGTGCCATTCGAGGACTAGCGGGGGGCGCCACCGGGGAGCTGTTTTTT
CAIRGLAGGATGELFF
>TRBV7-3|TRBJ1-2|.|14|.
TGTGCCAGCAGCCCCCCCTACGAATCCGATGGCTACACCTTC
CASSPPYESDGYTF
>TRBV29-1|TRBJ1-1|few|14|.
TGCAGCGCCGATCGGGCCGGGGTGGGCACTGAAGCTTTCTTT
CSADRAGVGTEAFF
>TRBV11-3|TRBJ2-7|.|13|.
TGTGCCAGCAGCTTGACCCTTACGGGCGAGCAGTACTTC
CASSLTLTGEQYF
>TRBV6-4|TRBJ1-1|once|14|.
TGTGCCAGCAGTCGGGACTCCATGAACACTGAAGCTTTCTTT
CASSRDSMNTEAFF
>TRBV27|TRBJ1-2|.|13|.
TGTGCCAGCAGTTTTCAGGGGAAGTATGGCTACACCTTC
CASSFQGKYGYTF
>TRBV2|TRBJ1-5|few|14|TRBD1
TGTGCCAGCAGAGCAGGGGGCGGATGGCAGCCCCAGCATTTT
CASRAGGGWQPQHF
>TRBV7-3|TRBJ2-3|.|16|TRBD2
TGTGCCAGCAGCTTTAAGGGACTAGCGAACACAGATACGCAGTATTTT
CASSFKGLANTDTQYF
>TRBV12-2|TRBJ2-7|.|13|.
TGTGCAAGTCGCTCACAGGAGACCTACGAGCAGTACTTC
CASRSQETYEQYF
>TRBV10-2|TRBJ2-1|few|16|TRBD2
TGCGCCAGCAGGGATAGCGGGGGGAGCTCCTACAATGAGCAGTTCTTC
CASRDSGGSSYNEQFF
>TRBV7-2|TRBJ2-1|few|17|TRBD2
TGTGCCAGCAGCTCCCGGACTAGCGGGAGCTCCTACAATGAGCAGTTCTTC
CASSSRTSGSSYNEQFF